The 13 T cell receptor beta chains in this list originate from one sample, sequenced in a study of PD-1 blockade in classical Hodgkin lymphoma (dated by TCRdb to 2020 to 2021). Preparation of the library involved the immunoSEQ multiplex PCR assay. Not all clones reach the TCRdb copy of this immuneACCESS table, which keeps in-frame sequences only. Checked studies attribute under half of the gap to unresolved V genes and leave the rest unexplained. The sample profile shows almost 20,000 clones; roughly 85% of them were found once. In total, the top ten clones hold more than 2.5% of the sample. The time point tag for this specimen amounts to: cycle 4 day 1 (C4D1), after more than 5 weeks of nivolumab. Every trial patient had relapsed following autologous stem cell transplantation, and prior brentuximab vedotin exposure was what differed among cohorts A, B and C. CD4+ T cells were purified from thawed PBMCs by magnetic negative selection with a Miltenyi CD4+ T cell isolation kit.

The sample was CD4+ T cells from blood, taken before the fourth cycle of nivolumab. These receptors were obtained from a human donor with classical Hodgkin lymphoma.

V is TRBV10-3 and J is TRBJ1-5; a weak D match, TRBD1 (6 bases). The CDR3 is 17 residues long. V was cut by 3 bases and J by 0 bases, with 15 bases left in between. In germline, CDR1 is ENHRY, CDR2 SYGVKD. CDR3 residues: CAISDPQQGLSNQPQHF. The CDR3 nucleotides read TGTGCCATCAGTGACCCTCAACAGGGACTTAGCAATCAGCCCCAGCATTTT.

This clone was observed a handful of times. The J gene is TRBJ2-7, the V gene TRBV5-4, with 9 bases identical to TRBD2. There are 15 residues in the CDR3. V gave up 4 bases and J gave up 6 bases; unmatched junction bases: 11. CDR1 and CDR2 from the germline V gene are SGHNT and YYREEE (reference sequence). The chain's CDR3 is CASSPTASGKGEQYF. DNA of the CDR3: TGTGCCAGCAGCCCCACTGCTAGCGGGAAGGGCGAGCAGTACTTC.

The rearrangement uses TRBV7-6 and TRBJ1-5; the D is unclear. The CDR3 runs to 13 residues. The germline CDR1 and CDR2 sequences are SGHVS and FNYEAQ. Trimming left V 1 base short and J 6 bases short, with 7 bases between. The CDR3 DNA reads TGTGCCAGCAGCTTAGGGGAGGCTCAGCCCCAGCATTTT. This codes for CASSLGEAQPQHF.

The chain links TRBV7-2 to TRBJ2-1; D gene unclear. Trimming left V 0 bases short and J 9 bases short, with 9 bases between. Germline CDR1 and CDR2: SGHTA and FQGNSA. This CDR3 is 13 amino acids long. The DNA of the CDR3 is TGTGCCAGCAGCTTAGCACAATATAGTGAGCAGTTCTTC. Its protein is CASSLAQYSEQFF. The complete variable domain, with remaining parts taken from reference TRBV7-2 and TRBJ2-1, reads GAGVSQSPSNKVTEKGKDVELRCDPISGHTALYWYRQSLGQGLEFLIYFQGNSAPDKSGLPSDRFSAERTGGSVSTLTIQRTQQEDSAVYLCASSLAQYSEQFFGPGTRLTVL.

The chain recombines TRBV10-1 with TRBJ2-2, with D hard to call. The CDR3 has 10 amino acids. V was clipped by 6 bases and J by 7 bases, with 3 bases between them. Germline V gives CDR1 WNHNN, CDR2 SYGVQD (reference sequence). CDR3 nucleotide sequence: TGCGCCAGCAGAGTCGGGGAGCTGTTTTTT. Protein product: CASRVGELFF.

The chain recombines TRBV28 with TRBJ1-5; D is undetermined. The CDR3 loop spans 12 amino acids. The germline gives CDR1 MDHEN, CDR2 SYDVKM. The ends were cut back, 3 bases at V and 7 bases at J, with 7 bases in the middle. CDR3 loop: CASSFRTQPQHF. DNA for the CDR3: TGTGCCAGCAGTTTTAGGACCCAGCCCCAGCATTTT.

The table lists this clone with a count of one. The chain is built from TRBV6-5 and TRBJ1-1, with D unresolved. The CDR3 is made up of 13 amino acids. Trimming removed 6 bases at V and 0 bases at J, with 8 bases between. Germline V gene lookup returns CDR1 MNHEY and CDR2 SVGAGI. This chain's CDR3 is CASSQQMNTEAFF. In DNA, the CDR3 is TGTGCCAGCAGCCAACAAATGAACACTGAAGCTTTCTTT.

The chain uses TRBV19 and TRBJ2-1; D is tentatively TRBD1 or TRBD2 (6 bases each). The germline gives CDR1 LNHDA, CDR2 SQIVND (reference sequence). The CDR3 is 15 residues long. V was trimmed by 3 bases and J by 2 bases, leaving 11 bases between them. DNA for the CDR3: TGTGCCAGTAGTATTATTAGGGGGGCCTACAATGAGCAGTTCTTC. This codes for CASSIIRGAYNEQFF.

The V and J genes are TRBV7-3 and TRBJ2-1; 7 bases are a match to TRBD2. Germline-derived CDR1 and CDR2 are SGHTA and FQGTGA. J was trimmed by 1 base and V by 5 bases; bases with no gene match: 8. The CDR3 totals 16 residues. The CDR3 here is CASSPEAGRSYNEQFF. The CDR3 nucleotides read TGTGCCAGCAGCCCCGAAGCGGGAAGATCCTACAATGAGCAGTTCTTC.

The rearrangement links TRBV28 to TRBJ2-7; D not certain. The CDR3 sequence is 15 residues long. Trimming shortened V by 3 bases and J by 0 bases, and 12 bases separated the two germline ends. The germline V gene encodes CDR1 MDHEN and CDR2 SYDVKM. The CDR3 sequence is CASSLYRKSSYEQYF. In nucleotides, the CDR3 is TGTGCCAGCAGTTTGTATAGAAAGAGCTCCTACGAGCAGTACTTC.

This clone occurred a few times. The rearrangement joins TRBV6-6 to TRBJ2-2; no clear D gene. Trimming stripped 1 base from V and 6 bases from J, with 12 bases between. In germline, CDR1 is MNHNY, CDR2 SVGAGI (reference sequence). CDR3 length: 15 residues. Here the CDR3 DNA reads TGTGCCAGCAGTTACTTCCAGGCTACGGCCGGGGAGCTGTTTTTT. It codes for CASSYFQATAGELFF.

The V call is TRBV6-5, the J call TRBJ2-5; possibly TRBD2 for D (6 bases). CDR1 is MNHEY, CDR2 SVGAGI, per germline. The length of the CDR3 is 15 residues. The germline V and J ends were trimmed by 5 bases and 2 bases, with 15 bases remaining between them. CDR3 residues: CASSRTGTGQETQYF. CDR3 DNA sequence: TGTGCCAGCAGTAGAACCGGGACTGGGCAAGAGACCCAGTACTTC.

This chain connects TRBV19 to TRBJ1-5, with TRBD1 matching over 7 bases. CDR1 LNHDA and CDR2 SQIVND come from the germline V gene (reference sequence). With 5 bases clipped from V and 2 bases from J, the junction kept 3 bases outside the gene matches. The CDR3 extends over 14 amino acids. The CDR3 spells CASSPTGGNQPQHF. In nucleotides, the CDR3 is TGTGCCAGTAGTCCCACAGGGGGCAATCAGCCCCAGCATTTT.